Following are 6 T cell receptor beta chains from one sample sequenced in a study of vaccination effects on CD4 cells after COVID-19. The antigens for these receptors are not known. Antigen-specific CD4+ T cells were expanded (with viral peptide pools) by the ViraFEST assay ahead of sequencing. Subsequent to less than eleven days of culture, CD4+ T cells were isolated. It was between March and December 2020 that the person had a SARS-CoV-2 infection confirmed by PCR. Clones were sequenced by immunoSEQ multiplex PCR, and TCRdb holds only the in-frame ones, with some missing. Among 20,000 to 25,000 clones listed, around 75% were seen once. The sample consisted of CD4+ T cells from PBMCs cultured with a peptide pool, taken before COVID-19 vaccination. Receptor source: a human donor who had a prior SARS-CoV-2 infection.

The chain uses TRBV7-2 and TRBJ2-2, with D uncertain. This CDR3 is built from 17 residues. V lost 3 bases and J lost 6, with 20 bases in between. Looked up from germline, CDR1 is SGHTA and CDR2 is FQGNSA. CDR3 DNA sequence: TGTGCCAGCAGCTTCCTTCTGGCCCAAACAGTGCCCGGGGAGCTGTTTTTT. As protein: CASSFLLAQTVPGELFF.

V gene TRBV20-1 combines with J gene TRBJ2-7; 7 positions match TRBD2. CDR3 length: 14 amino acids. CDR1 and CDR2 (germline): DFQATT, SNEGSKA (reference sequence). V shed 3 bases, J shed 0 bases, and the junction held 5 bases outside the gene matches. The CDR3 sequence: CSASSGLSSYEQYF. The CDR3 DNA follows: TGCAGTGCTAGTAGCGGGCTGAGCTCCTACGAGCAGTACTTC.

V usage is TRBV5-1 and J usage is TRBJ2-2, with 15 bases lining up with TRBD2. CDR1 and CDR2 (germline): SGHRS, YFSETQ. V trimming: 3 bases; J trimming: 2 bases; junction bases outside the gene matches: 5. The CDR3 is made up of 18 amino acids. CDR3 in amino acids: CASSSRTSGRGNTGELFF. The CDR3 DNA reads as TGCGCCAGCAGCTCCCGGACTAGCGGGAGGGGTAACACCGGGGAGCTGTTTTTT.

This sequence joins TRBV19 and TRBJ1-5; possibly TRBD1 for D (6 bases). CDR3 size: 14 residues. V was shortened by 1 base and J by 4 bases, with 8 bases between the two germline ends. CDR1 is LNHDA, CDR2 SQIVND, per germline (reference sequence). CDR3 sequence reads: CASSIGQGNQPQHF. As DNA, the CDR3 is TGTGCCAGTAGTATAGGGCAGGGGAATCAGCCCCAGCATTTT.

This chain uses TRBV7-9 with TRBJ2-3; TRBD1 matches 9 bases. The CDR3 totals 14 residues. The ends lost 5 bases at V and 5 bases at J; junction bases unmatched: 5. Per germline, CDR1 SEHNR and CDR2 FQNEAQ (reference sequence). CDR3 sequence reads: CASSPRTGVDTQYF. DNA of the CDR3: TGTGCCAGCAGCCCTCGGACAGGGGTAGATACGCAGTATTTT.

The chain joins TRBV2 to TRBJ2-7; D uncertain. This CDR3 region has 11 residues. Trimming cost V 7 bases and J 4 bases, with 8 bases left between them. Looked up from germline, CDR1 is SNHLY and CDR2 is FYNNEI. The CDR3 loop is CASKREYEQYF. The CDR3 DNA reads TGTGCCAGCAAAAGAGAATACGAGCAGTACTTC.